The 2 T cell receptor beta chains presented below share a single source sample, sequenced in a study of blood T cell repertoires in COVID-19 (dated by TCRdb to the early 2020s). The receptor library was made with the immunoSEQ multiplex PCR assay. Entries here come from immuneACCESS through TCRdb and include only in-frame sequences with V and J called. Some clones fail to appear in such tables; in the studies checked, an unresolved V gene covers under half of the shortfall, and the cause of the remainder is unknown. For this sample the table gives about 190,000 clones, of which 82% were detected only once. The top ten clonotypes cover roughly 7.1% of the sample. The source material was peripheral blood. The receptors here all came from a woman in her sixties with COVID-19, enrolled during active disease.

The J gene is TRBJ1-5, the V gene TRBV28; 12 positions agree with TRBD1. This CDR3 comprises 17 residues. V was pared by 7 bases and J by 0 bases, with 7 bases of the junction left unmatched. The germline V gene encodes CDR1 MDHEN and CDR2 SYDVKM. CDR3 nucleotides: TGTGCCAGCACCGGGACAGGGGGCGTTATTAGCAATCAGCCCCAGCATTTT. Translated, it gives CASTGTGGVISNQPQHF. Full variable domain (missing parts from reference TRBV28 and TRBJ1-5): DVKVTQSSRYLVKRTGEKVFLECVQDMDHENMFWYRQDPGLGLRLIYFSYDVKMKEKGDIPEGYSVSREKKERFSLILESASTNQTSMYLCASTGTGGVISNQPQHFGDGTRLSIL.

J is TRBJ2-1 and V is TRBV27; possible D gene TRBD1, 5 bases. V was trimmed by 5 bases and J by 3 bases, leaving 11 bases between them. This CDR3 comprises 14 residues. CDR1 MNHEY and CDR2 SMNVEV come from the germline V gene (reference sequence). CDR3 nucleotides: TGTGCCAGCAGTCAGGGCCTCGTCTACAATGAGCAGTTCTTC. It is translated as CASSQGLVYNEQFF.